This T cell receptor (beta chain) derives from a study of blood T cell repertoires in COVID-19 (dated by TCRdb to 2020 to 2021). The study in broad terms: Collaborator samples came from the United States, Italy and Spain and covered acute and convalescent phases of COVID-19. The material from the prospective study consisted of cDNA or gDNA derived from T cells, B-cell-depleted T cells, or PBMCs. Subjects who had been exposed to COVID-19, were actively infected with it, or had recovered from it provided the deeply sampled blood TCRbeta repertoires that made up the dataset. The repertoires were released in a freely available public database intended as a resource for research on the immune response to SARS-CoV-2. The samples were drawn from the first 160 participants of the ongoing ImmuneRACE study and from about 1,200 subjects provided by 6 global collaborators. A de-identified subject ID, COVID-19 status, age in years and sex were almost always included in the sample metadata. Where available, HLA class I and class II types were taken from metadata supplied by the sample provider and were not determined by assay-based typing.

Comment on this clone: Its antigen is currently not known. Base-call qualities are not available, and no considerably larger clone is one nucleotide away.

Findings and caveats that apply to the study as a whole: How much clinical and demographic metadata was included differed by source and by participant, and the metadata was provided uncurated.

Enrolling through a virtual design, the prospective study's participants ranged in age from roughly 18 to 89 years and lived across 24 United States geographic areas. Cohort assignment in the prospective study relied on participant-reported clinical history from a screening survey and a study questionnaire. For ImmuneRACE Cohort 3, a participant was defined as recovered based on two consecutive negative NP/OP PCR tests, clearance by a healthcare professional, or resolution of symptoms. In the prospective study, whole blood, serum and a nasopharyngeal or oropharyngeal swab were collected from each participant by mobile phlebotomists. Participants in the prospective study had the option to provide additional blood draws and questionnaires over a roughly 2-month period. Before DNA extraction, prospective study blood samples were shipped either frozen or at room temperature. TCRbeta CDR3 regions were amplified from genomic DNA by means of the immunoSEQ Assay, a bias-controlled multiplex PCR. The published analysis was carried out like this. Nucleated cell counts per sample were estimated from amplification of reference gene primers within the assay. To quantify the absolute abundance of each unique TCRbeta CDR3 rearrangement, sequence reads were collapsed and filtered. For each sample, productive Simpson clonality was calculated by taking the square root of Simpson's diversity index across productive rearrangements. TCRdb took over this immuneACCESS table, retaining in-frame rearrangements with V and J assigned. Such tables are incomplete; in checked studies, under half of the missing clones stem from an unresolved V gene, and the remainder is unexplained. V, J and clone size are taken as reported in that table, and D and trimming were inferred from the DNA itself. Across this sample there are a few hundred thousand clones, with roughly 87% seen only once. The ten largest clones add up to approximately 4.7% of the sample.

Sequencing input: PBMCs or T cells enriched from blood (not recorded which). This sequence was found in a woman aged 50 to 60 who had recovered from COVID-19.

The CDR3 reads CASSISFGHEQFF. The nucleotide sequence is given as TGTGCCAGTAGTATCTCCTTTGGCCATGAGCAGTTCTTC. This chain joins TRBV19 to TRBJ2-1, with the D gene call left open. V loses 3 bases, J loses 8 bases, and the germline ends lie 11 bases apart. The CDR3, from cysteine to phenylalanine, totals 13 residues. Of the read, only the CDR3 DNA is kept; its 39 bases are in frame from base 1. CDR1 and CDR2 were assigned from the germline V gene (reference sequence) as LNHDA and SQIVND.